This TCR beta chain was sequenced in a study of blood T cell repertoires in COVID-19. As for the study in general: The samples span acute and convalescent COVID-19 from the United States, Italy and Spain. T cells, B-cell-depleted T cells, or PBMCs provided the cDNA or gDNA that served as material.

This clone was seen a single time. In the authors' methods: Amplification of reference gene primers was used by the study to estimate nucleated cell counts. The method was immunoSEQ multiplex PCR; TCRdb's version includes in-frame clones alone and lacks a portion of them. V, J and clone size were drawn from that table, and D and trimming were deduced from the DNA. The sample lists roughly 100,000 clones, about nine tenths occurring once. Specimen: peripheral blood. The TCR sequence derives from a man over 45 with acute or convalescent COVID-19.

CDR3 sequence (DNA): TGTGCCAGCAGCCCAAAAGGGCGGGAGTCTTTGTGGCCCTACAATGAGCAGTTCTTC. This sequence encodes CASSPKGRESLWPYNEQFF. The chain links TRBV11-2 to TRBJ2-1, with 7 bases lining up with TRBD2. CDR1 is SGHAT and CDR2 is FQNNGV in the germline V gene. V lost 5 bases, J lost 2 bases, and 18 bases stayed unmatched. The CDR3 extends over 19 amino acids. The entire variable domain, with the rest obtained from reference TRBV11-2 and TRBJ2-1, is as follows: EAGVAQSPRYKIIEKRQSVAFWCNPISGHATLYWYQQILGQGPKLLIQFQNNGVVDDSQLPKDRFSAERLKGVDSTLKIQPAKLEDSAVYLCASSPKGRESLWPYNEQFFGPGTRLTVL.